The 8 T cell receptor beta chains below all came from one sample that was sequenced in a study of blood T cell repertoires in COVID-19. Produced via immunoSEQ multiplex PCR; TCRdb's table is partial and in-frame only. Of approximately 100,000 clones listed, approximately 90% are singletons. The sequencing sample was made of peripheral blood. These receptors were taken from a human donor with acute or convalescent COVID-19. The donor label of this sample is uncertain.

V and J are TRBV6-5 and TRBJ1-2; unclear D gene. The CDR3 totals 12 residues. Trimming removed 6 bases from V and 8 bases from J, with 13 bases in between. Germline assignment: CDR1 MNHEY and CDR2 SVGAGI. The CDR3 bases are TGTGCCAGCAGGGAGGGAGTCGAGGGCTACACCTTC. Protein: CASREGVEGYTF.

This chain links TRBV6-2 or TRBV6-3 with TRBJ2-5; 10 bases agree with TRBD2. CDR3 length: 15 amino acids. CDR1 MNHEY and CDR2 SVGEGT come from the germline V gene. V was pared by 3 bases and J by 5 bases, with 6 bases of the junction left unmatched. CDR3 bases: TGTGCCAGCAGTTATCCTAGCGGGAGAGGGGAGACCCAGTACTTC. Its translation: CASSYPSGRGETQYF.

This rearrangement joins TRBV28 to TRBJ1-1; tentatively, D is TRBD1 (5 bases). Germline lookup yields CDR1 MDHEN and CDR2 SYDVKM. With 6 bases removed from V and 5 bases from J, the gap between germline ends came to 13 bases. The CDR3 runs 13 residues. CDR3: CASRRAGDTEAFF. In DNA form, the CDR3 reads TGTGCCAGCAGGAGGGCGGGGGATACTGAAGCTTTCTTT.

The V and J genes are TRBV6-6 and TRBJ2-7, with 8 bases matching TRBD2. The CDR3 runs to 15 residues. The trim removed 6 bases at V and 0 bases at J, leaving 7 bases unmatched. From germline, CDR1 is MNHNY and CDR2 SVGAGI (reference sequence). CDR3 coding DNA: TGTGCCAGCAGCAAGGGCACTAGCGGCTCCTACGAGCAGTACTTC. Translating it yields CASSKGTSGSYEQYF.

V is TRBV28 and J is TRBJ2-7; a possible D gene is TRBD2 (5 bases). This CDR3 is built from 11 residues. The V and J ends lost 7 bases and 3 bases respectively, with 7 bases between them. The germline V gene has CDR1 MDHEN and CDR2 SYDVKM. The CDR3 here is CASKLGYEQYF. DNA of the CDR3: TGTGCCAGCAAACTAGGCTACGAGCAGTACTTC. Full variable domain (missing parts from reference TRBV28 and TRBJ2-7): DVKVTQSSRYLVKRTGEKVFLECVQDMDHENMFWYRQDPGLGLRLIYFSYDVKMKEKGDIPEGYSVSREKKERFSLILESASTNQTSMYLCASKLGYEQYFGPGTRLTVT.

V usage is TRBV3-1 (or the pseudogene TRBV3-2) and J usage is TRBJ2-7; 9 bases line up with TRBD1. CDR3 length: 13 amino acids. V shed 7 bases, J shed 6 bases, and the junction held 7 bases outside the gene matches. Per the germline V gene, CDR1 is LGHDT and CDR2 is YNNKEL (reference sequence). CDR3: CASTLQGAGEQYF. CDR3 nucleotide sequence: TGTGCCAGCACCCTACAGGGGGCGGGCGAGCAGTACTTC.

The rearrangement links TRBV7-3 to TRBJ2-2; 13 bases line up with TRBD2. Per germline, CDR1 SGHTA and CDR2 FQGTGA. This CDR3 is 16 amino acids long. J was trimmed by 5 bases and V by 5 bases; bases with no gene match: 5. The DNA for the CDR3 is TGTGCCAGCAGCACCCGGACTAGCGGGGGTACCGGGGAGCTGTTTTTT. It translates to CASSTRTSGGTGELFF.

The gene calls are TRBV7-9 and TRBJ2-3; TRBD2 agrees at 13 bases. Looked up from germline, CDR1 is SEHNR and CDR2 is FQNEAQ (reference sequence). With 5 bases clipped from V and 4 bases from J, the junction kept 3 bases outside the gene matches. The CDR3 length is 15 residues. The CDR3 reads CASSLLAGGADTQYF. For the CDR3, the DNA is TGTGCCAGCAGCCTACTAGCGGGAGGGGCAGATACGCAGTATTTT.